This is a list of T cell receptor beta chains from one sample in a study of T cells in narcolepsy. TCRdb's copy holds only in-frame clones and misses some; the assay was immunoSEQ multiplex PCR. The repertoire holds around 34,000 clones, with around 77% as singletons. Sequences were obtained from memory (CD45RA-) CD4+ T cells from blood. The receptor source for this set is a human donor in good health. Both conserved end residues are part of each CDR3. The D gene is left open where the match is weak. Clone size is not always given. Where it is, it says once, few, many or a class for expanded clones.

V: TRBV6-5
J: TRBJ1-2
size: NA
length: 12
D: TRBD1
DNA: TGTGCCAGCAGGGACAGGGGGCAGGGCTACACCTTC
CDR3: CASRDRGQGYTF

V: TRBV9
J: TRBJ2-1
size: NA
length: 18
D: TRBD2
DNA: TGTGCCAGCAGCGTAGGTGGGACTAGCGGGAGATCGGGGAATGAGCAGTTCTTC
CDR3: CASSVGGTSGRSGNEQFF

V: TRBV6-1
J: TRBJ1-2
size: NA
length: 15
D: TRBD1
DNA: TGTGCCAGCAGATACCGGGACAGGCCATTTTATGGCTACACCTTC
CDR3: CASRYRDRPFYGYTF

V: TRBV27
J: TRBJ1-2
size: NA
length: 16
D: TRBD1
DNA: TGTGCCAGCAGGTCTAGACAGGGAACGGGTAGTTATGGCTACACCTTC
CDR3: CASRSRQGTGSYGYTF

V: TRBV5-1
J: TRBJ2-2
size: NA
length: 15
D: TRBD1
DNA: TGCGCCAGCAGCACTGACAGGGCTAACACCGGGGAGCTGTTTTTT
CDR3: CASSTDRANTGELFF

V: TRBV19
J: TRBJ1-2
size: few
length: 16
D: TRBD1
DNA: TGTGCCAGTAGTGGAAATTCCGGGACAGGGGGCACTGGCTACACCTTC
CDR3: CASSGNSGTGGTGYTF

V: TRBV6-1
J: TRBJ2-7
size: NA
length: 15
D: TRBD1
DNA: TGTGCCAGCAGCCCCCCTGGGACAGGGTTTAGCGAGCAGTACTTC
CDR3: CASSPPGTGFSEQYF

V: TRBV25-1
J: TRBJ1-5
size: NA
length: 14
D: TRBD1
DNA: TGTGCCAGCAGCGAGACAGGGGGCGGGCAGCCCCAGCATTTT
CDR3: CASSETGGGQPQHF

V: TRBV7-4
J: TRBJ2-7
size: NA
length: 13
D: NA
DNA: TGTGCCAGCAGCGACGAACTTGAATACGAGCAGTACTTC
CDR3: CASSDELEYEQYF

V: TRBV10-1
J: TRBJ2-7
size: NA
length: 14
D: NA
DNA: TGCGCCAGCAGTCCCATCGGGCAGGGCGGAGAGCAGTACTTC
CDR3: CASSPIGQGGEQYF

V: TRBV5-6
J: TRBJ2-7
size: NA
length: 17
D: TRBD2
DNA: TGTGCCAGCAGCTGGGTAGCGGGAACCACCCGCGGCTACGAGCAGTACTTC
CDR3: CASSWVAGTTRGYEQYF

V: TRBV29-1
J: TRBJ1-1
size: NA
length: 11
D: NA
DNA: TGCAGCGTTGCGAAGAACACTGAAGCTTTCTTT
CDR3: CSVAKNTEAFF

V: TRBV18
J: TRBJ1-1
size: NA
length: 15
D: NA
DNA: TGTGCCAGCTCACTTAGACAGACCAGGGACACTGAAGCTTTCTTT
CDR3: CASSLRQTRDTEAFF

V: TRBV5-6
J: TRBJ2-2
size: NA
length: 16
D: NA
DNA: TGTGCCAGCAGCTTGGACAGGAATAGTTGGGCCGGGGAGCTGTTTTTT
CDR3: CASSLDRNSWAGELFF

V: TRBV7-7
J: TRBJ2-2
size: NA
length: 13
D: TRBD1
DNA: TGTGCCACGGGGACAGGACGCACCGGGGAGCTGTTTTTT
CDR3: CATGTGRTGELFF

V: TRBV9
J: TRBJ1-2
size: NA
length: 13
D: NA
DNA: TGTGCCAGCAGCGTAAGAGAGAACTATGGCTACACCTTC
CDR3: CASSVRENYGYTF

V: TRBV30
J: TRBJ1-1
size: NA
length: 16
D: NA
DNA: TGTGCCTGGCATACATGGGGGGCAGCCTTGAACACTGAAGCTTTCTTT
CDR3: CAWHTWGAALNTEAFF

V: TRBV6-1
J: TRBJ2-1
size: NA
length: 15
D: TRBD1
DNA: TGTGCCAGCATCACCGCGAGGGGGCGGAACAATGAGCAGTTCTTC
CDR3: CASITARGRNNEQFF

V: TRBV5-1
J: TRBJ2-1
size: NA
length: 17
D: TRBD2
DNA: TGCGCCAGCAGCTTGGCGTTCGGGACTAGCGGCCCCAATGAGCAGTTCTTC
CDR3: CASSLAFGTSGPNEQFF

V: TRBV6-1
J: TRBJ1-1
size: NA
length: 13
D: NA
DNA: TGTGCCAGCAGGCCTCGGTTGGACACTGAAGCTTTCTTT
CDR3: CASRPRLDTEAFF

V: TRBV10-3
J: TRBJ2-7
size: NA
length: 12
D: NA
DNA: TGTGCCATCAGGGGGAGCTCCTACGAGCAGTACTTC
CDR3: CAIRGSSYEQYF

V: TRBV6-5
J: TRBJ1-3
size: NA
length: 15
D: NA
DNA: TGTGCCAGCCAGGACACCTCGACTTCTGGAAACACCATATATTTT
CDR3: CASQDTSTSGNTIYF

V: TRBV7-9
J: TRBJ1-3
size: NA
length: 14
D: NA
DNA: TGTGCCAGCAGCTCCCAGGGGCGTGGAAACACCATATATTTT
CDR3: CASSSQGRGNTIYF

V: TRBV9
J: TRBJ2-3
size: NA
length: 15
D: TRBD1
DNA: TGTGCCAGCAGCGGCCGGGACAGGGAGACAGATACGCAGTATTTT
CDR3: CASSGRDRETDTQYF

V: TRBV27
J: TRBJ2-5
size: once
length: 14
D: TRBD1
DNA: TGTGCCAGCACCCGGACAGGTTCTCTAGGCGCCCAGTACTTC
CDR3: CASTRTGSLGAQYF

V: TRBV7-2
J: TRBJ2-3
size: NA
length: 16
D: TRBD2
DNA: TGTGCCAGCAGGAAGAGGACTAGCGTCTCCACAGATACGCAGTATTTT
CDR3: CASRKRTSVSTDTQYF

V: TRBV5-1
J: TRBJ2-7
size: NA
length: 14
D: NA
DNA: TGCGCCAGCAGCGGGGGGACAAATTCCTACGAGCAGTACTTC
CDR3: CASSGGTNSYEQYF

V: TRBV7-2
J: TRBJ2-3
size: NA
length: 15
D: NA
DNA: TGTGCCAGCAGCTCCAAATCGGGGTTCACAGATACGCAGTATTTT
CDR3: CASSSKSGFTDTQYF

V: TRBV9
J: TRBJ1-4
size: NA
length: 18
D: NA
DNA: TGTGCCAGCAGCGTAAGTGTGGGGGCCCGGCTTGATAATGAAAAACTGTTTTTT
CDR3: CASSVSVGARLDNEKLFF

V: TRBV4-1
J: TRBJ1-1
size: few
length: 12
D: NA
DNA: TGCGCCAGCAGCCGAGGACAGAGTGAAGCTTTCTTT
CDR3: CASSRGQSEAFF

V: TRBV25-1
J: TRBJ2-1
size: NA
length: 13
D: NA
DNA: TGTGCCAGCAGCCTGGAATCTCACAATGAGCAGTTCTTC
CDR3: CASSLESHNEQFF

V: TRBV29-1
J: TRBJ2-7
size: few
length: 13
D: NA
DNA: TGCAGCGTTCGACCGGGACCCCAATACGAGCAGTACTTC
CDR3: CSVRPGPQYEQYF

V: TRBV27
J: TRBJ2-1
size: NA
length: 14
D: NA
DNA: TGTGCCAGCGCTCTTGACACGCGTTACAATGAGCAGTTCTTC
CDR3: CASALDTRYNEQFF

V: TRBV5-4
J: TRBJ1-5
size: NA
length: 15
D: NA
DNA: TGTGCCAGCAGCTTGGTTCCGGACAGCAATCAGCCCCAGCATTTT
CDR3: CASSLVPDSNQPQHF

V: TRBV29-1
J: TRBJ2-1
size: NA
length: 11
D: NA
DNA: TGCAGCGTTGCTCGGGACAATGAGCAGTTCTTC
CDR3: CSVARDNEQFF

V: TRBV5-6
J: TRBJ2-7
size: NA
length: 15
D: TRBD1
DNA: TGTGCCAGCAGCTTCCCCGGGACAGGGTCTTACGAGCAGTACTTC
CDR3: CASSFPGTGSYEQYF

V: TRBV25-1
J: TRBJ1-2
size: NA
length: 13
D: TRBD1
DNA: TGTGCCAGCAGTGCACAGGGGAAAAGAGGCTACACCTTC
CDR3: CASSAQGKRGYTF

V: TRBV6-1
J: TRBJ2-2
size: NA
length: 14
D: TRBD2
DNA: TGTGCCCTACTCGGGGGGTGGGACACCGGGGAGCTGTTTTTT
CDR3: CALLGGWDTGELFF

V: TRBV10-2
J: TRBJ1-1
size: NA
length: 15
D: TRBD1
DNA: TGCGCCAGCAAGGACGGGCGACAGGGTAACACTGAAGCTTTCTTT
CDR3: CASKDGRQGNTEAFF

V: TRBV6-1
J: TRBJ2-7
size: medium-sized
length: 14
D: TRBD1
DNA: TGTGCCAGCAGTCGACAGGGCCTACTCTACGAGCAGTACTTC
CDR3: CASSRQGLLYEQYF

V: TRBV6-1
J: TRBJ1-4
size: few
length: 15
D: TRBD1
DNA: TGTGCCAGCAGTGAAGCGCGGCAGGGGGATCGAAAACTGTTTTTT
CDR3: CASSEARQGDRKLFF

V: TRBV5-5
J: TRBJ1-2
size: NA
length: 12
D: NA
DNA: TGTGCCAGCAGCTTGGGGAGTTTTGGCTACACCTTC
CDR3: CASSLGSFGYTF

V: TRBV12-5
J: TRBJ2-5
size: NA
length: 13
D: NA
DNA: TGTGCTAGTGGTTTACGTGAGGGAGAGACCCAGTACTTC
CDR3: CASGLREGETQYF

V: TRBV2
J: TRBJ2-1
size: NA
length: 14
D: TRBD2
DNA: TGTGCCAGCAAAGGGACTAGCTCCTACAATGAGCAGTTCTTC
CDR3: CASKGTSSYNEQFF

V: TRBV6-4
J: TRBJ2-7
size: NA
length: 14
D: NA
DNA: TGTGCCAGCAGGGGATCCGGGGACTCCTACGAGCAGTACTTC
CDR3: CASRGSGDSYEQYF

V: TRBV29-1
J: TRBJ1-1
size: NA
length: 12
D: NA
DNA: TGCAGCGTGACGAATAATATCGCTGAAGCTTTCTTT
CDR3: CSVTNNIAEAFF

V: TRBV4-2
J: TRBJ1-1
size: NA
length: 15
D: NA
DNA: TGTGCCAGCAGCCAAGATCCGTCCGGGGACACTGAAGCTTTCTTT
CDR3: CASSQDPSGDTEAFF

V: TRBV11-3
J: TRBJ1-1
size: NA
length: 13
D: TRBD1
DNA: TGTGCCAGCAGCTTAGAGGATTCAGGGGGAGCTTTCTTT
CDR3: CASSLEDSGGAFF

V: TRBV6-4
J: TRBJ1-1
size: few
length: 17
D: TRBD1
DNA: TGTGCCAGCAGTGACGCCGGGAGGGGACAGGGGAACACTGAAGCTTTCTTT
CDR3: CASSDAGRGQGNTEAFF

V: TRBV5-4
J: TRBJ2-1
size: NA
length: 15
D: NA
DNA: TGTGCCAGCAGCACCCTAGGACTAACTAGTATTGAGCAGTTCTTC
CDR3: CASSTLGLTSIEQFF

V: TRBV18
J: TRBJ2-7
size: NA
length: 15
D: TRBD2
DNA: TGTGCCAGCTCACCACCCCGGCGGGAGTCGTACGAGCAGTACTTC
CDR3: CASSPPRRESYEQYF

V: TRBV11-2
J: TRBJ1-3
size: NA
length: 17
D: NA
DNA: TGTGCCAGCAGCCCTCCCCTCCTAAGCTACTCTGGAAACACCATATATTTT
CDR3: CASSPPLLSYSGNTIYF

V: TRBV2
J: TRBJ2-2
size: NA
length: 14
D: NA
DNA: TGTGCCAGCAAAGGTGCTAGCTCCCCCGGGGAGCTGTTTTTT
CDR3: CASKGASSPGELFF

V: TRBV30
J: TRBJ2-7
size: NA
length: 11
D: NA
DNA: TGTGCCTGTTCAGGGTTCGTCGAGCAGTACTTC
CDR3: CACSGFVEQYF

V: TRBV2
J: TRBJ1-1
size: few
length: 12
D: NA
DNA: TGTGCCAGCAGTACAGGGACCACTGAAGCTTTCTTT
CDR3: CASSTGTTEAFF